One and the same sample provided the 3 T cell receptor beta chains below, sequenced in a study of Graves' ophthalmopathy and Graves' hyperthyroidism. Investigators amplified TCR beta CDR3 regions from RNA transcripts. Second-round multiplex PCR came after a first-round RT-PCR that employed HTBI primers. TCRdb reanalysed the multiplex PCR reads using MiXCR and keeps one entry per CDR3 protein. The sample has about 740,000 distinct CDR3 sequences; 40% are singletons. Sequenced sample: peripheral blood. These receptors were taken from an adult man with Graves' ophthalmopathy.

Details on this clonotype: A much larger clone lies one base from this, so it may be a read error. V is TRBV19 and J is TRBJ1-2; weak D call: TRBD1 (5 bases). The CDR3 loop spans 14 amino acids. Germline CDR1 LNHDA, CDR2 SQIVND (reference sequence). The V gene lost 8 bases and the J gene lost 3 bases, with 16 bases spanning the gap. The CDR3 spells CASGRSGGDYGYTF. CDR3 nucleotide sequence: TGTGCCAGTGGTCGGTCCGGGGGTGACTATGGCTACACCTTC.

The chain has TRBV10-2 and TRBJ2-5; D is unresolved. The CDR3 extends over 13 amino acids. Germline-derived CDR1 and CDR2 are WSHSY and SAAADI. V was shortened by 0 bases and J by 9 bases, with 11 bases between the two germline ends. The CDR3 here is CASSESIGQPQYF. The CDR3 nucleotides are TGCGCCAGCAGTGAGTCGATCGGTCAGCCCCAGTACTTC.

This chain links TRBV14 with TRBJ1-1; perhaps TRBD1 as D (5 bases). CDR1 is SGHDN and CDR2 is FVKESK in the germline V gene. V lost 4 bases to trimming and J lost 6 bases, with 12 bases between them. This CDR3 is 13 amino acids long. CDR3 DNA: TGTGCCAGCAGCCGAAGGGGTAGGTCTGAAGCTTTCTTT. It is translated as CASSRRGRSEAFF.